This T cell receptor beta chain was identified during a study of OX40 agonist ivuxolimab in advanced cancers. Study background: Six ivuxolimab dose levels, 0.01 to 10 mg/kg, were given intravenously every 2 weeks.

Findings and limits, study-wide: Average numbers of expanded clones were greater in CD8+ T cells than in CD4+. Antigen targets of the expanded peripheral T cells went undetermined. At 0.1 to 3.0 mg/kg and by week 6, clonal expansion occurred in CD4+ and CD8+ blood T cells.

As concerns this clone: What it recognizes is unknown.

This CDR3 has 14 amino acids. V gave up 10 bases and J gave up 5 bases; unmatched junction bases: 8. Germline V gene data show CDR1 as SNHLY and CDR2 as FYNNEI. The table came from immunoSEQ multiplex PCR; TCRdb's copy has only in-frame clones and leaves some out. The sample lists tens of thousands of clones, approximately 83% seen once, with more than 20% in the top ten. This receptor was taken from an adult with an advanced solid tumor such as melanoma, head and neck, liver or kidney cancer. The rearrangement uses TRBV2 and TRBJ2-7; 13 positions agree with TRBD2. The material was CD4+ or CD8+ T cells sorted from blood, obtained in a trial of the OX40 agonist ivuxolimab. CDR3 region: CATSSLAGGDEQYF. CDR3 bases: TGTGCCACTTCTTCACTAGCGGGAGGGGACGAGCAGTACTTC.